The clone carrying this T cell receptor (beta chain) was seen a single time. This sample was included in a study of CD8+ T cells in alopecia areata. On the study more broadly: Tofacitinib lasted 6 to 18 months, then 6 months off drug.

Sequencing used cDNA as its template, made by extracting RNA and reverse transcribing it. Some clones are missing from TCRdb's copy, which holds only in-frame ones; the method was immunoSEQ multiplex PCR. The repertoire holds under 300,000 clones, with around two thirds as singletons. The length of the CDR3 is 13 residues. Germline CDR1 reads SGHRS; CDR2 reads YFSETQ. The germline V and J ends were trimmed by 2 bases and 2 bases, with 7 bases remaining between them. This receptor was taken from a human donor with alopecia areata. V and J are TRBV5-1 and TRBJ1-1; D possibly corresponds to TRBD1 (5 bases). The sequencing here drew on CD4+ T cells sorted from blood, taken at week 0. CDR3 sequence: CASSFGANTEAFF. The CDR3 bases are TGCGCCAGCAGCTTCGGGGCCAACACTGAAGCTTTCTTT. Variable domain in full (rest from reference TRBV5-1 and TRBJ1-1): KAGVTQTPRYLIKTRGQQVTLSCSPISGHRSVSWYQQTPGQGLQFLFEYFSETQRNKGNFPGRFSGRQFSNSRSEMNVSTLELGDSALYLCASSFGANTEAFFGQGTRLTVV.